The 27 T cell receptor beta chains reported below all come from one sample, sequenced in a study of cytomegalovirus exposure and HLA in healthy donors. The PCR ran on 60 Vbeta and 13 Jbeta primers. Libraries were prepared by immunoSEQ multiplex PCR; TCRdb keeps only in-frame clonotypes and omits some of them. The sample has 150,000 or so clones, 60% to 85% seen once. The specimen sequenced was PBMCs. The receptors were gathered from a middle-aged woman in good health and CMV-seropositive.

V gene TRBV5-1 combines with J gene TRBJ2-7, with 9 nucleotides matching TRBD1. Germline V gives CDR1 SGHRS, CDR2 YFSETQ. The CDR3 is 15 amino acids. V shed 3 bases and J 7 bases; nucleotides not matched to a gene: 11. CDR3 protein: CASSWGDRVRREQYF. The CDR3 DNA sequence: TGCGCCAGCAGCTGGGGGGACAGGGTGAGGCGGGAGCAGTACTTC.

This chain joins TRBV19 and TRBJ1-2; 7 nucleotides align to TRBD1. The V segment lost 6 bases and the J segment 2 bases; nucleotides outside the gene matches: 9. Germline-derived CDR1 and CDR2 are LNHDA and SQIVND (reference sequence). The CDR3 is 15 residues long. The CDR3 DNA sequence: TGTGCCAGTAGCCGGGGACAGCCGGTGAACTATGGCTACACCTTC. Amino acid sequence: CASSRGQPVNYGYTF.

The chain links TRBV5-1 to TRBJ1-2; D not certain. This CDR3 spans 14 amino acids. CDR1 and CDR2 from the germline V gene are SGHRS and YFSETQ. With 7 bases removed from V and 2 bases from J, the gap between germline ends came to 15 bases. The CDR3 DNA sequence: TGCGCCAGCTCCCGGTACGGGGAGAACTATGGCTACACCTTC. As protein: CASSRYGENYGYTF. The complete variable domain, with remaining parts taken from reference TRBV5-1 and TRBJ1-2, reads KAGVTQTPRYLIKTRGQQVTLSCSPISGHRSVSWYQQTPGQGLQFLFEYFSETQRNKGNFPGRFSGRQFSNSRSEMNVSTLELGDSALYLCASSRYGENYGYTFGSGTRLTVV.

V is TRBV30 and J is TRBJ1-1, with D uncertain. CDR3 length: 15 amino acids. Germline V gives CDR1 GTSNPN, CDR2 SVGIG (reference sequence). Trimming took 4 bases from V and 3 from J, leaving 18 bases between them. CDR3 DNA sequence: TGTGCCTGGACCTTTTCCTCTGCGGGTCACACTGAAGCTTTCTTT. Residues: CAWTFSSAGHTEAFF.

Only one count was recorded for this clone. The chain joins TRBV27 to TRBJ1-2; D not certain. The CDR3 totals 17 residues. Looked up from germline, CDR1 is MNHEY and CDR2 is SMNVEV (reference sequence). Deletions cut 6 bases from V and 4 bases from J, with 24 bases between. The CDR3 region is CASRPRGGQDFFYGYTF. CDR3 nucleotides: TGTGCCAGCAGGCCCCGGGGTGGGCAGGATTTCTTCTATGGCTACACCTTC.

The rearrangement uses TRBV15 and TRBJ2-2, with D possibly being TRBD1 (5 bases). Trimming removed 2 bases at V and 4 bases at J, with 14 bases between. The germline gives CDR1 LNHNV, CDR2 YYDKDF (reference sequence). This CDR3 is 16 amino acids long. The CDR3 loop reads CATSRPTERFTGELFF. CDR3 DNA: TGTGCCACCAGCAGACCGACAGAAAGGTTCACCGGGGAGCTGTTTTTT.

The chain employs TRBV5-4 and TRBJ2-5, with TRBD2 matching over 8 bases. Germline V gives CDR1 SGHNT, CDR2 YYREEE (reference sequence). This CDR3 comprises 15 residues. V was clipped by 4 bases and J by 4 bases; unmatched bases: 9. Written as DNA, the CDR3 is TGTGCCAGCAGCCAAGGACGGGCGGGGGGAGAGACCCAGTACTTC. Protein sequence: CASSQGRAGGETQYF. The variable domain in full, completed from reference TRBV5-4 and TRBJ2-5, reads ETGVTQSPTHLIKTRGQQVTLRCSSQSGHNTVSWYQQALGQGPQFIFQYYREEENGRGNFPPRFSGLQFPNYSSELNVNALELDDSALYLCASSQGRAGGETQYFGPGTRLLVL.

The chain joins TRBV7-3 to TRBJ2-2, with a possible D match to TRBD1 (5 bases). Germline CDR1 reads SGHTA; CDR2 reads FQGTGA. The CDR3 runs to 17 residues. V lost 5 bases and J lost 5, with 21 bases in between. CDR3 amino acids: CASSKGVGALGTGELFF. CDR3 DNA: TGTGCCAGCAGCAAAGGTGTTGGGGCCCTAGGTACCGGGGAGCTGTTTTTT.

Worth noting for this clone: Other DNA sequences in the same sample also yield this CDR3. The J gene is TRBJ1-5, the V gene TRBV30, with D perhaps matching TRBD1 (5 bases). V shed 2 bases and J shed 2 bases, with 10 bases lying between them. This CDR3 comprises 14 residues. The V gene's germline CDR1 is GTSNPN and CDR2 SVGIG (reference sequence). The CDR3 coding sequence is TGTGCCTGGAGTCGCGGGGGTGGCAATCAGCCCCAGCATTTT. It codes for CAWSRGGGNQPQHF.

The V and J genes are TRBV9 and TRBJ1-1; TRBD1 is a possible D gene (6 bases). Germline V gene data show CDR1 as SGDLS and CDR2 as YYNGEE. V was pared by 2 bases and J by 5 bases, with 13 bases between. This CDR3 spans 14 amino acids. CDR3: CASSVQGTGTEAFF. The CDR3 DNA follows: TGTGCCAGCAGCGTTCAGGGGACGGGGACTGAAGCTTTCTTT.

The V call is TRBV5-4, the J call TRBJ2-1, with 11 positions matching TRBD2. With V trimmed by 4 bases and J by 7 bases, 16 bases remained unmatched. Per the germline V gene, CDR1 is SGHNT and CDR2 is YYREEE (reference sequence). The CDR3 has 18 amino acids. In DNA, the CDR3 is TGTGCCAGCAGCAGATTAGCGGGGGGGGACACCACCTGGAATGAGCAGTTCTTC. Translating it yields CASSRLAGGDTTWNEQFF.

The V call is TRBV6-5, the J call TRBJ1-1; 7 nucleotides align to TRBD1. The CDR3 has 15 amino acids. With V trimmed by 5 bases and J by 0 bases, 6 bases remained unmatched. Per germline, CDR1 MNHEY and CDR2 SVGAGI. The CDR3 nucleotides read TGTGCCAGCAGTATTACCGGGACAGTGAACACTGAAGCTTTCTTT. Translation: CASSITGTVNTEAFF.

The genes are TRBV28 and TRBJ1-5, with 7 positions matching TRBD1. The CDR3 spans 16 residues. J lost 3 bases, V lost 5 bases, and 10 bases had no gene match. CDR1 is MDHEN, CDR2 SYDVKM, per germline. CDR3 sequence reads: CASSGRQGRYNQPQHF. Here the CDR3 DNA reads TGTGCCAGCAGTGGGAGACAGGGACGATACAATCAGCCCCAGCATTTT. Variable domain in full (rest from reference TRBV28 and TRBJ1-5): DVKVTQSSRYLVKRTGEKVFLECVQDMDHENMFWYRQDPGLGLRLIYFSYDVKMKEKGDIPEGYSVSREKKERFSLILESASTNQTSMYLCASSGRQGRYNQPQHFGDGTRLSIL.

Of note for this clone: At one boundary the junction diverges from the germline segment, which might be a read error. The genes are TRBV7-9 and TRBJ1-2, with D possibly matching TRBD1 (5 bases). CDR1 and CDR2 from the germline V gene are SEHNR and FQNEAQ (reference sequence). This CDR3 is built from 15 residues. CDR3 sequence (DNA): TGTTCCAGCAGCCCGGAAGCGACAGCCTACTATGGCTACACCTTC. Translating it yields CSSSPEATAYYGYTF.

The rearrangement links TRBV11-2 to TRBJ2-3; 16 bases map to TRBD2. CDR3 size: 18 residues. After removal of 0 bases from V and 4 bases from J, the junction contained 4 bases not matched to a gene. Germline CDR1 and CDR2: SGHAT and FQNNGV. This chain's CDR3 is CASSLEGTSGGESDTQYF. CDR3 sequence (DNA): TGTGCCAGCAGCTTAGAAGGGACTAGCGGGGGGGAGTCAGATACGCAGTATTTT.

This clone occurred a few times. Here the CDR3 DNA reads TGTGCCAGCAGCGCCTCCCACCGGGACTCTGAGCAGTTCTTC. It is translated as CASSASHRDSEQFF. The chain has TRBV5-4 and TRBJ2-1, with D maybe TRBD2 (6 bases). Trimming pared 4 bases from V and 9 bases from J, leaving 17 bases between. From germline, CDR1 is SGHNT and CDR2 YYREEE (reference sequence). The CDR3 spans 14 residues.

This clone was picked up one time. The rearrangement joins TRBV7-7 to TRBJ2-5, with 9 bases that match TRBD2. This CDR3 contains 14 residues. The junction had 7 bases not matched to a gene; V was cut back by 6 bases and J by 5 bases. CDR1 is SSHAT, CDR2 FNYEAQ, per germline (reference sequence). The CDR3 DNA follows: TGTGCCAGCAGTTCCGGGACTAGCTGGGAGACCCAGTACTTC. It encodes CASSSGTSWETQYF.

V is TRBV6-6 and J is TRBJ1-5, with a weak D call TRBD1 (5 bases). In germline, CDR1 is MNHNY, CDR2 SVGAGI (reference sequence). The CDR3 length is 13 residues. The V end lost 8 bases, the J end lost 4 bases, and 12 bases lay between the germline ends. The CDR3 nucleotides are TGTGCCAGCGCGGCAGGGCTAAATCAGCCCCAGCATTTT. Translation gives CASAAGLNQPQHF.

This sequence joins TRBV6-6 and TRBJ2-2, with D perhaps matching TRBD1 (6 bases). CDR3 length: 14 residues. The V gene lost 8 bases and the J gene lost 4 bases, with 14 bases spanning the gap. From germline, CDR1 is MNHNY and CDR2 SVGAGI (reference sequence). In DNA form, the CDR3 reads TGTGCCAGCTTACCGGGACACCTCACCGGGGAGCTGTTTTTT. Protein product: CASLPGHLTGELFF.

This CDR3 is CASSEERGRGYTF. The CDR3 nucleotides are TGTGCCAGCAGCGAAGAGAGGGGGCGCGGCTACACCTTC. The chain combines TRBV7-3 with TRBJ1-2; TRBD1 agrees at 7 bases. The V and J ends lost 5 bases and 8 bases, in that order; junction bases with no gene match: 8. The CDR3 spans 13 residues. Per germline, CDR1 SGHTA and CDR2 FQGTGA. Looking up the rest from reference TRBV7-3 and TRBJ1-2 gives the full variable domain: GAGVSQTPSNKVTEKGKYVELRCDPISGHTALYWYRQSLGQGPEFLIYFQGTGAADDSGLPNDRFFAVRPEGSVSTLKIQRTERGDSAVYLCASSEERGRGYTFGSGTRLTVV.

The V call is TRBV9, the J call TRBJ2-7, with 12 bases fitting TRBD2. The CDR3 is made up of 16 amino acids. Germline V gene lookup returns CDR1 SGDLS and CDR2 YYNGEE. The ends lost 0 bases at V and 2 bases at J; junction bases unmatched: 3. CDR3 coding DNA: TGTGCCAGCAGCGTAGCTAGCGGGGGGGGTACCTACGAGCAGTACTTC. Its protein product is CASSVASGGGTYEQYF.

This clone was recorded a few times. CDR3 coding DNA: TGTGCCAGCAGTTCCCCACAGGGTCGTAATGAAAAACTGTTTTTT. Protein: CASSSPQGRNEKLFF. The genes are TRBV28 and TRBJ1-4, with a weak D call TRBD1 (6 bases). CDR1 and CDR2 from the germline V gene are MDHEN and SYDVKM. The CDR3 consists of 15 residues. V gave up 4 bases and J gave up 4 bases, with 13 bases separating them.

Concerning this clone itself: Its ends do not fully match the called genes, so a read error is possible. This chain uses TRBV7-9 with TRBJ1-1; D uncertain. In germline, CDR1 is SEHNR, CDR2 FQNEAQ (reference sequence). The CDR3 consists of 12 residues. CDR3 nucleotide sequence: TGTTCCAGCAGCTTAGTCGGGAATGAAGCTTTCTTT. It yields the protein CSSSLVGNEAFF. Filled out from reference TRBV7-9 and TRBJ1-1, the complete variable domain reads DTGVSQNPRHKITKRGQNVTFRCDPISEHNRLYWYRQTLGQGPEFLTYFQNEAQLEKSRLLSDRFSAERPKGSFSTLEIQRTEQGDSAMYLCSSSLVGNEAFFGQGTRLTVV.

V usage is TRBV4-1 and J usage is TRBJ2-7, with TRBD2 identical over 8 bases. The CDR3 has 17 residues. V shed 1 base, J shed 4 bases, and the junction held 12 bases outside the gene matches. In germline, CDR1 is MGHRA, CDR2 YSYEKL. In DNA form, the CDR3 reads TGCGCCAGCAGCCAAGTGGATTTTGGACTAGCTAGTTACGAGCAGTACTTC. Protein: CASSQVDFGLASYEQYF.

This chain uses TRBV18 with TRBJ1-6; 7 nucleotides agree with TRBD1. CDR3 length: 15 amino acids. Germline CDR1 is KGHSH and CDR2 is LQKENI. Losses at the gene ends were 4 bases for V and 10 bases for J; bases not matched to a gene: 10. The CDR3 sequence is CASSRIRQGNSPLHF. The CDR3 DNA sequence: TGTGCCAGCTCACGGATACGACAGGGTAACTCACCCCTCCACTTT.

The V call is TRBV10-2, the J call TRBJ1-4; no definite D call. Looked up from germline, CDR1 is WSHSY and CDR2 is SAAADI. The V end lost 3 bases, the J end lost 7 bases, and 18 bases lay between the germline ends. CDR3 length: 16 residues. DNA for the CDR3: TGCGCCAGCAGTGACAGGATAAGGGTAGAGGGTGAAAAACTGTTTTTT. Its translation is CASSDRIRVEGEKLFF.

This clone was observed a handful of times. The CDR3 sequence: CASSLQGTDTQYF. In DNA form, the CDR3 reads TGCGCCAGCAGCTTGCAGGGCACAGATACGCAGTATTTT. The chain joins TRBV5-1 to TRBJ2-3; D ambiguous. Germline CDR1 is SGHRS and CDR2 is YFSETQ. The V and J ends lost 1 base and 1 base respectively, with 4 bases between them. The CDR3 extends over 13 amino acids.